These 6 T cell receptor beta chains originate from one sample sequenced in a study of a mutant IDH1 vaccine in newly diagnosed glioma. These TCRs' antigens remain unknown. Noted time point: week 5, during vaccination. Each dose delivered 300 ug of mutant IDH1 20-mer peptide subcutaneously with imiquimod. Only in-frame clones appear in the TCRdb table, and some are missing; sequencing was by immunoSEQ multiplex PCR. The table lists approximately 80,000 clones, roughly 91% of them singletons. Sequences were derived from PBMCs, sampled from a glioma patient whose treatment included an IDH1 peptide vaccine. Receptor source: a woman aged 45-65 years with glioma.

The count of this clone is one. CDR3 amino acids: CASSLTRFEQYF. As DNA, the CDR3 is TGTGCCAGCAGCCTGACTAGATTTGAGCAGTACTTC. V and J are TRBV6-1 and TRBJ2-7; D is perhaps TRBD2 (6 bases). CDR3 length: 12 amino acids. V gave up 6 bases and J gave up 7 bases, with 13 bases separating them. The germline V gene has CDR1 MNHNS and CDR2 SASEGT.

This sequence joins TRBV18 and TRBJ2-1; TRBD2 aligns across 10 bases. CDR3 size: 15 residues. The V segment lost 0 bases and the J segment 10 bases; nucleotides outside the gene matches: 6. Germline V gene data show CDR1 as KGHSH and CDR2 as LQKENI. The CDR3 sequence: CASSPPLAGAREQFF. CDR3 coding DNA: TGTGCCAGCTCACCACCGCTAGCGGGAGCACGGGAGCAGTTCTTC.

As DNA, the CDR3 is TGTGCCTGGGCCCGGGAATTGAACACTGAAGCTTTCTTT. Amino acids: CAWARELNTEAFF. The chain couples TRBV30 to TRBJ1-1; no clear D gene. Germline CDR1 reads GTSNPN; CDR2 reads SVGIG (reference sequence). The CDR3 has 13 residues. Trimming removed 5 bases at V and 0 bases at J, with 10 bases between.

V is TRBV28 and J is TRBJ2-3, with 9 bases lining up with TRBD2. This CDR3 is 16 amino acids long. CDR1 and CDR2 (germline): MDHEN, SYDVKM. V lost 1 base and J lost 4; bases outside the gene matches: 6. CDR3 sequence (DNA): TGTGCCAGCAGTTTATCGGTAGCGGGAGCCTCAGATACGCAGTATTTT. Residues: CASSLSVAGASDTQYF. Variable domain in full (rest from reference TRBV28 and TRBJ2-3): DVKVTQSSRYLVKRTGEKVFLECVQDMDHENMFWYRQDPGLGLRLIYFSYDVKMKEKGDIPEGYSVSREKKERFSLILESASTNQTSMYLCASSLSVAGASDTQYFGPGTRLTVL.

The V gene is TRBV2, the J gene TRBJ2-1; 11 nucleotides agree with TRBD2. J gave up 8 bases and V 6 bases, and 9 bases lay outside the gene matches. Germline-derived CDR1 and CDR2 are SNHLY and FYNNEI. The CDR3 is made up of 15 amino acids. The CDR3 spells CASSLLLAGAYEQFF. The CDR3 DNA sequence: TGTGCCAGCAGCCTTCTACTAGCGGGAGCGTATGAGCAGTTCTTC.

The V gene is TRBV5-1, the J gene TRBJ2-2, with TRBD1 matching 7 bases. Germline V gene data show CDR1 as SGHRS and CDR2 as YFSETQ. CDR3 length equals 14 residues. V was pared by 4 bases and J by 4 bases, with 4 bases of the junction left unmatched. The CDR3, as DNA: TGCGCCAGCAGCACACAGGGGTCCACCGGGGAGCTGTTTTTT. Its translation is CASSTQGSTGELFF.